This is a list of T cell receptor beta chains from one sample in a study of shared clonotypes between healthy human individuals. TCRdb keeps only in-frame clones here, not all; method: immunoSEQ multiplex PCR. In the table there are roughly 500,000 clones, over 70% of which are singletons. Sequenced input: PBMCs. The receptors were sampled from a woman between 40 and 50 years old in good health. Some clones in this sample may be carry-over from other donors' samples. CDR3s include the opening cysteine and the closing phenylalanine or tryptophan. A D gene is named only where the DNA matches it firmly. The size entry is marked missing in some rows and otherwise reads once, few, many or a size class.

.,TRBV30,TRBJ2-2,.,TGTGCCTGGAGTGTGGCGATTTTATCGAACACCGGGGAGCTGTTTTTT,CAWSVAILSNTGELFF
.,TRBV25-1,TRBJ2-7,.,TGTGCGGCCGCTAGTTACGAGCAGTACTTC,CAAASYEQYF
TRBD1,TRBV30,TRBJ1-1,.,TGTGCCTGGAGCCGCGGACAGGACGGGAACACTGAAGCTTTCTTT,CAWSRGQDGNTEAFF
.,TRBV5-4,TRBJ2-3,.,TGTGCCAGCAGCTTGGCCGGACTCACTAGCACAGATACGCAGTATTTT,CASSLAGLTSTDTQYF
TRBD1,TRBV19,TRBJ2-5,.,TGTGCCAGTAGTATGGGACAGGGAGGAGAGACCCAGTACTTC,CASSMGQGGETQYF
TRBD1,TRBV28,TRBJ1-5,.,TGTGCCAGCAGTTCGATTATAGGGGACAGGGGATCTCAACCGCAGCATTTT,CASSSIIGDRGSQPQHF
TRBD2,TRBV5-4,TRBJ2-2,.,TGTGCCAGCAGCTTGGGAGGGAGGGCGGACACCGGGGAGCTGTTTTTT,CASSLGGRADTGELFF
TRBD2,TRBV6-1,TRBJ2-7,.,TGTGCCAGCAGCCGGGAGGGCTCGTACGAGCAGTACTTC,CASSREGSYEQYF
.,TRBV6-5,TRBJ1-1,many,TGTGCCAGCAGTTACTCGCTACAGGGAGGGAACACTGAAGCTTTCTTT,CASSYSLQGGNTEAFF
.,TRBV2,TRBJ1-4,.,TGTGCCAACAGTGTCGGAAGCTCGTATGAAAAACTGTTTTTT,CANSVGSSYEKLFF
TRBD1,TRBV18,TRBJ1-4,.,TGTGCCAGCTCACCACCGGAGGGGGCATATGAAAAACTGTTTTTT,CASSPPEGAYEKLFF
.,TRBV7-7,TRBJ2-7,.,TGTGCTAGCAGCCGGGTCGAGGGCCACGAGCAGTACTTC,CASSRVEGHEQYF
.,TRBV5-1,TRBJ1-3,once,TGCGCCAGCAGCGAGCTAGGGGTCCCTGGAAACACCATATATTTT,CASSELGVPGNTIYF
TRBD2,TRBV2,TRBJ2-2,.,TGTGCCAGCAGTGAGATAGCGGGTCGGTCCGCCGGGGAGCTGTTTTTT,CASSEIAGRSAGELFF
.,TRBV28,TRBJ1-3,many,TGTGCCACGAGGACAGTCTCTGGAAACACCATATATTTT,CATRTVSGNTIYF
.,TRBV30,TRBJ1-1,.,TGTGCCTGGAGAGCCTGGAACACTGAAGCTTTCTTT,CAWRAWNTEAFF
.,TRBV5-6,TRBJ1-3,.,TGTGCCAGCAGCCCCCGTAGTGGAAACACCATATATTTT,CASSPRSGNTIYF
TRBD2,TRBV7-7,TRBJ2-7,.,TGTGCCAGCAGCCCCGCGCGGGGCGGGAGGATCTCCTACGAGCAGTACTTC,CASSPARGGRISYEQYF
.,TRBV5-4,TRBJ2-7,.,TGTGCCAGCATCCTTGGGACGACCTACGAGCAGTACTTC,CASILGTTYEQYF
.,TRBV30,TRBJ1-4,.,TGCGCCTGGAGTGTAAACAGCAATGAAAAACTGTTTTTT,CAWSVNSNEKLFF
TRBD1,TRBV6-5,TRBJ2-7,.,TGTGCCAGCAGTTACAGGGGGCGCCCCTACGAGCAGTACTTC,CASSYRGRPYEQYF
.,TRBV7-3,TRBJ2-7,.,TGTGCCAGCAGCTTAAACGGGGGTTCCTCCTACGAGCAGTACTTC,CASSLNGGSSYEQYF
.,TRBV7-9,TRBJ1-2,.,TGTGCCAGCAGCTTTCCGGGCCGAGCGAGTATTGGCTACACCTTC,CASSFPGRASIGYTF
TRBD2,TRBV13,TRBJ2-7,many,TGTGCCAGCAGCCCGGGACTAGCGGGACCAAGCTACGAGCAGTACTTC,CASSPGLAGPSYEQYF
.,TRBV5-5,TRBJ1-1,.,TGTGCCAGCAGCTTGGCCTGGGCGGACACTGAAGCTTTCTTT,CASSLAWADTEAFF
.,TRBV27,TRBJ2-2,.,TGTGCCAGCAAGCCCCAGCGGAACACCGGGGAGCTGTTTTTT,CASKPQRNTGELFF
.,TRBV5-1,TRBJ2-5,once,TGCGCCAGCAGCTTGGTATCAGGACAACGTGGGGAGACCCAGTACTTC,CASSLVSGQRGETQYF
TRBD2,TRBV5-1,TRBJ2-7,.,TGCGCCAGCAGCCGGGGGACTAGCGGGACCCCCTACGAGCAGTACTTC,CASSRGTSGTPYEQYF
TRBD1,TRBV2,TRBJ2-2,.,TGTGCCAGCAGTGGGGGACAGGGGAACACCGGGGAGCTGTTTTTT,CASSGGQGNTGELFF